Sequencing of this TCR beta chain was carried out in a study of blood T cell repertoires in COVID-19. This table comes from immunoSEQ multiplex PCR, and its TCRdb copy is limited to in-frame clones, with some not included. The repertoire includes roughly 250,000 clones, approximately 90% of them detected once, and under 6.5% sits in the top ten. Germline assignment: CDR1 SGHVS and CDR2 FQNEAQ. The trim removed 5 bases at V and 1 base at J, leaving 7 bases unmatched. CDR3 length: 15 residues. V and J are TRBV7-8 and TRBJ1-1; 7 bases fit TRBD1. The clonotype comes from a woman aged 25 to 39 with acute COVID-19. The specimen sequenced was PBMCs or T cells enriched from blood (not recorded which). The CDR3 reads CASSAQGRANTEAFF. The CDR3 nucleotides read TGTGCCAGCAGCGCACAGGGGAGAGCGAACACTGAAGCTTTCTTT.